The 15 T cell receptor beta chains below all came from one sample that was sequenced in a study of long-term antiretroviral therapy in people with HIV. Sequencing relied on immunoSEQ assay v3.0, run at survey level. The protocol was immunoSEQ multiplex PCR, while the TCRdb copy is restricted to in-frame clones and leaves out a portion. This table has over 15,000 clones, around 91% appearing once. This specimen consisted of unsorted PBMCs, obtained 4.2 years after starting antiretroviral therapy. The receptor source for this set is a man aged 50-59 years with HIV.

The genes are TRBV9 and TRBJ2-7; possibly TRBD2 for D (5 bases). The germline V gene has CDR1 SGDLS and CDR2 YYNGEE. CDR3 length equals 17 residues. The V and J ends lost 1 base and 5 bases respectively, with 22 bases between them. CDR3 region: CASSVTPGSPEGNEQYF. In nucleotides, the CDR3 is TGTGCCAGCAGCGTAACGCCTGGCAGCCCTGAGGGAAACGAGCAGTACTTC.

This clone came up once. For the CDR3, the DNA is TGTGCCAGCAGTGATCCGACATCTTACGAGCAGTACTTC. It codes for CASSDPTSYEQYF. The chain carries TRBV25-1 and TRBJ2-7; D is unclear. This CDR3 spans 13 amino acids. The V and J ends lost 3 bases and 4 bases respectively, with 10 bases between them. Looked up from germline, CDR1 is MGHDK and CDR2 is SYGVNS.

The V gene is TRBV10-3, the J gene TRBJ2-7; 7 positions match TRBD1. This CDR3 has 13 residues. CDR1 is ENHRY and CDR2 is SYGVKD in the germline V gene. V lost 4 bases to trimming and J lost 4 bases; unmatched junction nucleotides: 4. CDR3 bases: TGTGCCATCAGTGTAGGGGGCTTTTACGAGCAGTACTTC. It codes for CAISVGGFYEQYF.

The chain joins TRBV7-2 to TRBJ1-5; unclear D gene. V lost 0 bases and J 0 bases, leaving 12 bases between the germline ends. The CDR3 is made up of 17 amino acids. Per the germline V gene, CDR1 is SGHTA and CDR2 is FQGNSA. The CDR3 here is CASSLAVGQYSNQPQHF. The CDR3, as DNA: TGTGCCAGCAGCTTAGCTGTAGGGCAGTATAGCAATCAGCCCCAGCATTTT.

The chain employs TRBV4-3 and TRBJ2-1; the D is unclear. The CDR3 is made up of 16 amino acids. V was clipped by 1 base and J by 0 bases, with 10 bases between them. Germline assignment: CDR1 LGHNA and CDR2 YSLEER. CDR3 amino acids: CASSQVPRSSYNEQFF. In DNA, the CDR3 is TGCGCCAGCAGCCAAGTACCGAGAAGCTCCTACAATGAGCAGTTCTTC.

This clone is medium-sized (0.01 to 0.1%) in the sample. The V call is TRBV18, the J call TRBJ2-7, with 9 positions matching TRBD2. V shed 6 bases and J 1 base; nucleotides not matched to a gene: 13. The CDR3 has 17 amino acids. CDR1 and CDR2 from the germline V gene are KGHSH and LQKENI. The CDR3 DNA reads as TGTGCCAGCTCCCGCAGTGTAGCGGGGGACCTATCCTACGAGCAGTACTTC. Its protein product is CASSRSVAGDLSYEQYF.

This chain joins TRBV11-2 and TRBJ1-2; no clear D gene. V lost 5 bases and J lost 7, with 17 bases in between. The CDR3 consists of 14 residues. The germline CDR1 and CDR2 sequences are SGHAT and FQNNGV. CDR3 region: CASSPPSRGSGYTF. For the CDR3, the DNA is TGTGCCAGCAGCCCGCCCTCGCGGGGATCTGGCTACACCTTC.

CDR3 sequence reads: CASRRPTNEKLFF. In nucleotides, the CDR3 is TGTGCCAGCAGACGGCCAACTAATGAAAAACTGTTTTTT. V gene TRBV6-1 combines with J gene TRBJ1-4; D call uncertain. Germline V lookup: CDR1 MNHNS, CDR2 SASEGT. V dropped 6 bases and J dropped 0 bases, with 5 bases sitting between them. The CDR3 sequence is 13 residues long.

The genes are TRBV4-2 and TRBJ2-2; D might be TRBD1 (6 bases). This CDR3 has 15 amino acids. Per the germline V gene, CDR1 is LGHNA and CDR2 is YNFKEQ. V gave up 1 base and J gave up 4 bases, with 10 bases separating them. For the CDR3, the DNA is TGTGCCAGCAGCCAAGTCCAGGGGAGCACCGGGGAGCTGTTTTTT. Amino acids: CASSQVQGSTGELFF.

This chain connects TRBV27 to TRBJ2-1; 7 nucleotides match TRBD1. The CDR3 sequence is 14 residues long. Germline CDR1 and CDR2: MNHEY and SMNVEV (reference sequence). V lost 3 bases and J lost 5; bases outside the gene matches: 4. CDR3 DNA sequence: TGTGCCAGCAGTTTCAGGGACAGCGACAATGAGCAGTTCTTC. Residues: CASSFRDSDNEQFF.

This clone has just one count. The V call is TRBV28, the J call TRBJ1-3; 7 nucleotides match TRBD1. CDR3 size: 15 residues. With V trimmed by 8 bases and J by 0 bases, 7 bases remained unmatched. The germline CDR1 and CDR2 sequences are MDHEN and SYDVKM. This chain's CDR3 is CASAKGAGSGNTIYF. DNA of the CDR3: TGTGCCAGCGCTAAGGGGGCGGGCTCTGGAAACACCATATATTTT.

The V gene is TRBV30, the J gene TRBJ1-5, with no clear D. Germline CDR1 and CDR2: GTSNPN and SVGIG (reference sequence). V lost 3 bases to trimming and J lost 5 bases, with 17 bases between them. This CDR3 spans 15 amino acids. The CDR3 spells CAWSSTDAPDQPQHF. For the CDR3, the DNA is TGTGCCTGGAGCTCCACGGACGCCCCAGATCAGCCCCAGCATTTT.

V is TRBV18 and J is TRBJ2-6; perhaps TRBD1 as D (6 bases). Germline CDR1 KGHSH, CDR2 LQKENI. V dropped 1 base and J dropped 4 bases, with 11 bases sitting between them. The CDR3 runs 16 residues. The chain's CDR3 is CASSPQAGVGANVLTF. CDR3 in DNA: TGTGCCAGCTCACCACAGGCAGGGGTCGGGGCCAACGTCCTGACTTTC.

The CDR3 is CASSPGLGFGSGNTIYF. The CDR3 bases are TGCGCCAGCAGCCCTGGGCTCGGGTTCGGCTCTGGAAACACCATATATTTT. This chain joins TRBV5-1 and TRBJ1-3; no definite D call. The CDR3 extends over 17 amino acids. The germline V and J ends were trimmed by 4 bases and 0 bases, with 17 bases remaining between them. Germline lookup yields CDR1 SGHRS and CDR2 YFSETQ.

The CDR3 DNA sequence: TGTGCCAGCAGTTTAGAGGGGGCCGCCACTGAAGCTTTCTTT. Its translation: CASSLEGAATEAFF. The rearrangement joins TRBV27 to TRBJ1-1, with TRBD1 matching over 7 bases. This CDR3 contains 14 residues. Trimming cost V 2 bases and J 4 bases; bases outside gene matches: 4. Looked up from germline, CDR1 is MNHEY and CDR2 is SMNVEV (reference sequence).